Here is one T cell receptor beta chain with its context. These data are taken from a study of blood T cell repertoires in COVID-19. CDR1 is SGDLS and CDR2 is YYNGEE in the germline V gene. J gave up 10 bases and V 0 bases, and 12 bases lay outside the gene matches. The CDR3 runs 16 residues. The method was immunoSEQ multiplex PCR; TCRdb's version includes in-frame clones alone and lacks a portion of them. The sample gives under 200,000 clones, over 80% of which show up once; 3.9% is in the top ten. The rearrangement links TRBV9 to TRBJ2-1; 8 bases are shared with TRBD1. The source of this sequence is a woman in her sixties who had recovered from COVID-19. The sample consisted of peripheral blood. In DNA form, the CDR3 reads TGTGCCAGCAGCGTAGCTGTTGTTGGCAGGGGGCGGGAGCAGTTCTTC. Residues: CASSVAVVGRGREQFF.